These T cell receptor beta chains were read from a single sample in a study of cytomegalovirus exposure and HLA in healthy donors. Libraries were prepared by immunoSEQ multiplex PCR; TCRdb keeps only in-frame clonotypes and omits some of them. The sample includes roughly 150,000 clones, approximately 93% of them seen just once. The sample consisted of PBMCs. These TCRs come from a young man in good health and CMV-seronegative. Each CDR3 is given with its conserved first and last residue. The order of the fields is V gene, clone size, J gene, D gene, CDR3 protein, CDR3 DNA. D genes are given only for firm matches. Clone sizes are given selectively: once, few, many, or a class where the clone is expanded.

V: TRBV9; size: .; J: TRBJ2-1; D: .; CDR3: CASSVSPGDNEQFF; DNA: TGTGCCAGCAGCGTTTCCCCAGGGGATAATGAGCAGTTCTTC
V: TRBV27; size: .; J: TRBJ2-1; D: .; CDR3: CASSFRRDSERFF; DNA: TGTGCCAGCAGTTTTAGGCGGGACTCTGAGAGGTTCTTC
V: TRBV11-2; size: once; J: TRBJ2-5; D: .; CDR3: CASSLGRQYQETQYF; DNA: TGTGCCAGCAGCTTAGGCAGGCAGTACCAAGAGACCCAGTACTTC
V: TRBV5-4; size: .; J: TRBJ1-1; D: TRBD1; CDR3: CASSLKTGGGTEAFF; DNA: TGTGCCAGCAGCTTGAAGACAGGGGGTGGCACTGAAGCTTTCTTT
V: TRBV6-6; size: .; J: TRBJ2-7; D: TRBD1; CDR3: CASSYPGQGKGYEQYF; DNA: TGTGCCAGCAGTTATCCCGGACAGGGCAAGGGGTACGAGCAGTACTTC
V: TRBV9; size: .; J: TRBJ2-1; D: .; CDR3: CASSVENSYNEQFF; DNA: TGTGCCAGCAGCGTAGAAAACAGCTACAATGAGCAGTTCTTC
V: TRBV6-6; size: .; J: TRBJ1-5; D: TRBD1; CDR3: CASSYRGQPSNQPQHF; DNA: TGTGCCAGCAGTTACCGGGGACAGCCGAGCAATCAGCCCCAGCATTTT
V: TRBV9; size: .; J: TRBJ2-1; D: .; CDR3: CASSLQGLYNEQFF; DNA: TGTGCCAGCAGTCTACAGGGCTTATACAATGAGCAGTTCTTC
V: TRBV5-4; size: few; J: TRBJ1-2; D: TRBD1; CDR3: CASSSRQGAHGYTF; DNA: TGTGCCAGCAGCTCGAGACAGGGGGCGCATGGCTACACCTTC
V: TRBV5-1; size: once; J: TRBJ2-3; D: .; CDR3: CASSLEGGITDTQYF; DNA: TGCGCCAGCAGCCTCGAGGGGGGGATCACAGATACGCAGTATTTT
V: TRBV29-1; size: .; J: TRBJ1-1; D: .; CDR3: CSVQGGGTEAFF; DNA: TGCAGCGTTCAAGGGGGGGGGACTGAAGCTTTCTTT
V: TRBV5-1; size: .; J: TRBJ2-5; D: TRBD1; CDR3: CASSLGTGTGGGETQYF; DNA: TGCGCCAGCAGCTTAGGAACCGGGACAGGGGGCGGAGAGACCCAGTACTTC
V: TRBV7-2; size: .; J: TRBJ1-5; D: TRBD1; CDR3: CASSLLFPGQGHQPQHF; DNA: TGTGCCAGCAGCTTACTTTTTCCGGGACAGGGGCATCAGCCCCAGCATTTT
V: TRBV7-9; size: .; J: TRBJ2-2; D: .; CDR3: CASSLVAAAGELFF; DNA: TGTGCCAGCAGCTTAGTTGCGGCCGCCGGGGAGCTGTTTTTT
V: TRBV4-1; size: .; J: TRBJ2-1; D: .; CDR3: CASSQDTSYNEQFF; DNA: TGCGCCAGCAGCCAGGACACTTCCTACAATGAGCAGTTCTTC
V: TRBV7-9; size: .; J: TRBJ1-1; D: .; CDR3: CASSPVVSLPEAFF; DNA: TGTGCCAGCAGCCCTGTTGTCAGTTTGCCTGAAGCTTTCTTT
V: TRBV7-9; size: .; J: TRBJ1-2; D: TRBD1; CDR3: CASSLAAPGQGYGYTF; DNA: TGTGCCAGCAGCTTAGCGGCACCGGGACAGGGGTATGGCTACACCTTC
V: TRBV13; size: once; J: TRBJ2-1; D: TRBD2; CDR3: CASSTSGSSYNEQFF; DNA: TGTGCCAGCAGCACTAGCGGGAGCTCCTACAATGAGCAGTTCTTC
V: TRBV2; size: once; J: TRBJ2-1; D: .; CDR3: CASSEYGIGNNEQFF; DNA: TGTGCCAGCAGTGAATACGGGATTGGCAACAATGAGCAGTTCTTC
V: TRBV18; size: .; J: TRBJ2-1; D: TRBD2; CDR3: CASSPNLAGGNNEQFF; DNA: TGTGCCAGCTCACCAAACCTAGCGGGGGGAAACAATGAGCAGTTCTTC
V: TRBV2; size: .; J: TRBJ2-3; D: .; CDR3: CASNIASTDTQYF; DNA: TGTGCCAGCAACATAGCTAGCACAGATACGCAGTATTTT